The 27 T cell receptor beta chains listed next were all sequenced from one sample in a study of T cells in Graves' hyperthyroidism and ophthalmopathy. Amplification targeted TCR beta CDR3 regions from RNA transcripts. Using the HTBI primer set, a first-round RT-PCR was run on the TCR CDR3. One entry per CDR3 protein results from TCRdb running MiXCR on the multiplex PCR reads. The sample lists about 400,000 distinct CDR3 sequences, 20% to 25% occurring once. Sequenced sample: blood. The source of these receptors is a man between 50 and 59 years old with Graves' hyperthyroidism.

The chain recombines TRBV7-3 with TRBJ2-2; 10 bases are shared with TRBD2. CDR1 is SGHTA, CDR2 FQGTGA, per germline. V was pared by 4 bases and J by 8 bases, with 10 bases of the junction left unmatched. The CDR3 spans 16 residues. CDR3 nucleotide sequence: TGTGCCAGCAGCTCGACCCCGGGACTAGCGTTAGGGGAGCTGTTTTTT. It yields the protein CASSSTPGLALGELFF.

The rearrangement joins TRBV11-2 to TRBJ2-5, with 10 positions matching TRBD2. Looked up from germline, CDR1 is SGHAT and CDR2 is FQNNGV. V lost 5 bases and J lost 5; bases outside the gene matches: 11. The CDR3 consists of 16 residues. CDR3 DNA: TGTGCCAGCAGCCAAGACATCAGCGGGAGGGGCGAGACCCAGTACTTC. This sequence encodes CASSQDISGRGETQYF.

This clonotype has a handful of counts. A read error may be the cause here, since a much bigger clone is one base away. The chain's CDR3 is CANRSGQGGNTEAFF. Here the CDR3 DNA reads TGTGCCAACAGATCGGGACAGGGGGGGAACACTGAAGCTTTCTTT. This chain uses TRBV28 with TRBJ1-1, with 11 nucleotides matching TRBD1. The CDR3 has 15 residues. In germline, CDR1 is MDHEN, CDR2 SYDVKM. V shed 10 bases and J 1 base; nucleotides not matched to a gene: 8.

This clonotype was seen at least ten times. The chain carries TRBV7-2 and TRBJ2-1, with D tentatively TRBD1 (6 bases). Germline V gene data show CDR1 as SGHTA and CDR2 as FQGNSA. The ends were cut back, 1 base at V and 8 bases at J, with 12 bases in the middle. The CDR3 is 14 residues long. The CDR3 region has the DNA TGTGCCAGCAGCTTAGATGGGCCAGGGGATGAGCAGTTCTTC. Amino acid sequence: CASSLDGPGDEQFF.

The chain has TRBV12-5 and TRBJ2-7; tentative D call: TRBD2 (6 bases). The CDR3 length is 13 residues. V was shortened by 7 bases and J by 5 bases, with 15 bases between the two germline ends. From germline, CDR1 is LGHNT and CDR2 FRNRAP. CDR3 protein: CASAGESGHEQYF. The CDR3 DNA reads as TGTGCTAGTGCGGGGGAGTCGGGCCACGAGCAGTACTTC. Based on the CDR3 plus reference TRBV12-5 and TRBJ2-7, the full variable domain is DARVTQTPRHKVTEMGQEVTMRCQPILGHNTVFWYRQTMMQGLELLAYFRNRAPLDDSGMPKDRFSAEMPDATLATLKIQPSEPRDSAVYFCASAGESGHEQYFGPGTRLTVT.

The chain couples TRBV6-1 to TRBJ1-1; D might be TRBD1 (6 bases). The V gene's germline CDR1 is MNHNS and CDR2 SASEGT. Between the trimmed V and J ends, which lost 5 bases and 6 bases, there was a span of 16 bases. This CDR3 has 14 residues. CDR3 protein: CASSRGGDPAEAFF. In DNA form, the CDR3 reads TGTGCCAGCAGTCGAGGGGGAGATCCGGCTGAAGCTTTCTTT.

This chain links TRBV6-2 or TRBV6-3 with TRBJ2-1, with TRBD2 as a possible D gene (5 bases). Germline V gives CDR1 MNHEY, CDR2 SVGEGT. The CDR3 extends over 13 amino acids. Trimming cost V 10 bases and J 8 bases, with 18 bases left between them. As DNA, the CDR3 is TGTGCCACCCTAACAGACTATTCCGATGAGCAGTTCTTC. It codes for CATLTDYSDEQFF.

The sample holds many counts of this clonotype. The chain is built from TRBV4-2 and TRBJ2-1; tentative D call: TRBD2 (6 bases). Germline V gene lookup returns CDR1 LGHNA and CDR2 YNFKEQ. Trimming removed 0 bases from V and 6 bases from J, with 9 bases in between. The CDR3 totals 14 residues. CDR3 loop: CASSQDGGLNEQFF. The CDR3 DNA follows: TGTGCCAGCAGCCAAGATGGAGGGCTCAATGAGCAGTTCTTC.

This clonotype has just a few counts. This rearrangement joins TRBV20-1 to TRBJ2-7; weak D call: TRBD1 (6 bases). The CDR3 spans 13 residues. Deletions cut 4 bases from V and 3 bases from J, with 13 bases between. Germline assignment: CDR1 DFQATT and CDR2 SNEGSKA (reference sequence). This chain's CDR3 is CSAINRADYEQYF. In DNA form, the CDR3 reads TGCAGTGCTATAAACAGGGCGGACTACGAGCAGTACTTC.

This clonotype was seen only a few times. DNA for the CDR3: TGTGCCAGCAGCATTAGTTGGGGTCAGGGAGGGAAAGAGACCCAGTACTTC. This translates into CASSISWGQGGKETQYF. The chain joins TRBV6-1 to TRBJ2-5; 7 bases fit TRBD2. The CDR3 covers 17 residues. Germline V gene data show CDR1 as MNHNS and CDR2 as SASEGT. J was trimmed by 3 bases and V by 6 bases; bases with no gene match: 16.

The chain employs TRBV6-2 or TRBV6-3 and TRBJ1-1, with D possibly being TRBD1 (6 bases). The germline gives CDR1 MNHEY, CDR2 SVGEGT. This CDR3 comprises 13 residues. The V end lost 7 bases, the J end lost 9 bases, and 18 bases lay between the germline ends. The CDR3 DNA reads TGTGCCAGCACCGCCCGAGGGGGACGGAAAGCTTTCTTT. Its translation: CASTARGGRKAFF.

This clonotype showed up just a few times. The chain links TRBV2 to TRBJ2-5, with TRBD2 matching 12 bases. This CDR3 contains 15 residues. Germline trimming cut 4 bases from V and 5 bases from J; bases unmatched to any gene: 5. The germline V gene has CDR1 SNHLY and CDR2 FYNNEI. Here the CDR3 DNA reads TGTGCCAGCAGTGGGACTAGCGGGAATCGGGAGACCCAGTACTTC. Its protein product is CASSGTSGNRETQYF.

The chain uses TRBV5-1 and TRBJ1-1; a possible D gene is TRBD1 (6 bases). The ends were cut back, 1 base at V and 5 bases at J, with 18 bases in the middle. From germline, CDR1 is SGHRS and CDR2 YFSETQ. The CDR3 sequence is 16 residues long. CDR3 DNA sequence: TGCGCCAGCAGCTTGTCCCGCGGGACAATGCGGACTGAAGCTTTCTTT. Translated: CASSLSRGTMRTEAFF.

This clonotype was seen only once. The junction does not match germline at one end; this may be a read error. This chain uses TRBV3-1 with TRBJ1-1; D is ambiguous. The CDR3 has 14 amino acids. Looked up from germline, CDR1 is LGHDT and CDR2 is YNNKEL (reference sequence). The CDR3 here is CASSQDLMNTGAFF. The CDR3 nucleotides read TGTGCCAGCAGCCAAGATCTGATGAACACTGGAGCTTTCTTT.

The J gene is TRBJ2-2, the V gene TRBV24-1, with 8 bases identical to TRBD1. Trimming at V came to 10 bases and at J to 3 bases, leaving 3 bases not matched to a gene. Germline assignment: CDR1 KGHDR and CDR2 SFDVKD. The length of the CDR3 is 13 residues. CDR3 loop: CATGTGHTGELFF. CDR3 DNA sequence: TGTGCCACGGGGACAGGACACACCGGGGAGCTGTTTTTT.

This clonotype has a handful of counts. The chain recombines TRBV19 with TRBJ2-5; D may be TRBD1 (6 bases). CDR3 length: 14 amino acids. From germline, CDR1 is LNHDA and CDR2 SQIVND (reference sequence). Between the trimmed V and J ends, which lost 4 bases and 5 bases, there was a span of 14 bases. The CDR3 spells CASSNIHREETQYF. In DNA form, the CDR3 reads TGTGCCAGTAGTAACATCCACAGGGAGGAGACCCAGTACTTC.

This chain joins TRBV2 and TRBJ2-3; 7 bases map to TRBD2. Germline V CDR1 and CDR2: SNHLY, FYNNEI. V was clipped by 2 bases and J by 3 bases; unmatched bases: 2. The CDR3 totals 14 residues. The CDR3 here is CASSEWRETDTQYF. The CDR3 coding sequence is TGTGCCAGCAGTGAATGGCGGGAGACAGATACGCAGTATTTT.

This clonotype has ten or more counts. The chain is built from TRBV28 and TRBJ2-2, with TRBD1 matching over 7 bases. This CDR3 comprises 14 residues. Germline V gene data show CDR1 as MDHEN and CDR2 as SYDVKM. Trimming removed 6 bases from V and 3 bases from J; junction bases left unmatched: 4. The CDR3 spells CASSYRGHTGELFF. CDR3 bases: TGTGCCAGCAGCTACAGGGGACACACCGGGGAGCTGTTTTTT.

As DNA, the CDR3 is TGTGCCAGCAGCGGTGCGGGACACGCCAATGAGCAGTTCTTC. Translating gives CASSGAGHANEQFF. The J gene is TRBJ2-1, the V gene TRBV5-6; either TRBD1 or TRBD2 may supply D (6 bases each). V lost 4 bases and J lost 6, with 14 bases in between. Germline V CDR1 and CDR2: SGHDT, YYEEEE. CDR3 size: 14 residues.

This clonotype was detected only a few times. The chain couples TRBV15 to TRBJ2-1; D may be TRBD1 (5 bases). Trimming shortened V by 4 bases and J by 5 bases, and 15 bases separated the two germline ends. Germline CDR1 reads LNHNV; CDR2 reads YYDKDF (reference sequence). This CDR3 spans 15 amino acids. The CDR3 reads CATSTDPRAHNEQFF. CDR3 nucleotides: TGTGCCACCAGCACCGACCCCAGGGCTCACAATGAGCAGTTCTTC.

This clonotype has just one count. This chain links TRBV7-3 with TRBJ2-2; D may be TRBD2 (5 bases). The V end lost 2 bases, the J end lost 1 base, and 8 bases lay between the germline ends. The CDR3 is made up of 15 amino acids. In germline, CDR1 is SGHTA, CDR2 FQGTGA. The CDR3 reads CASSLLGMNTGELFF. The DNA for the CDR3 is TGTGCCAGCAGCTTACTCGGGATGAACACCGGGGAGCTGTTTTTT.

In the case of this clonotype: Compared with germline, one end of the junction differs, possibly owing to a read error. The J gene is TRBJ2-4, the V gene TRBV10-2, with TRBD2 as a possible D gene (5 bases). The CDR3 length is 14 residues. The germline CDR1 and CDR2 sequences are WSHSY and SAAADI. The CDR3 bases are TGCGCCAGCAGTGAGTCCCTAGCCCAAAACATTCAGTACTTC. Its protein product is CASSESLAQNIQYF.

This chain uses TRBV29-1 with TRBJ1-3; D gene uncertain. Trimming cost V 4 bases and J 4 bases, with 8 bases left between them. The CDR3 totals 12 residues. Germline CDR1 and CDR2: SQVTM and ANQGSEA. CDR3 sequence (DNA): TGCAGCGTTGGGGAGACGGGAAACACCATATATTTT. Translation gives CSVGETGNTIYF.

The chain combines TRBV28 with TRBJ2-5, with 9 bases matching TRBD1. Germline V CDR1 and CDR2: MDHEN, SYDVKM. The CDR3 is 15 amino acids. With V trimmed by 2 bases and J by 3 bases, 4 bases remained unmatched. In DNA form, the CDR3 reads TGTGCCAGCAGTTTAGAGGACAGGGGAAAAGAGACCCAGTACTTC. Its translation: CASSLEDRGKETQYF.

V usage is TRBV5-4 and J usage is TRBJ2-5, with unresolved D. Trimming stripped 0 bases from V and 5 bases from J, with 8 bases between. Germline V lookup: CDR1 SGHNT, CDR2 YYREEE (reference sequence). The CDR3 has 13 residues. In DNA form, the CDR3 reads TGTGCCAGCAGCTTGGATACCAGCGAGACCCAGTACTTC. This codes for CASSLDTSETQYF.

V usage is TRBV20-1 and J usage is TRBJ2-3; the D gene is possibly TRBD1 (6 bases). Germline CDR1 and CDR2: DFQATT and SNEGSKA (reference sequence). CDR3 length: 15 residues. With 3 bases removed from V and 2 bases from J, the gap between germline ends came to 15 bases. The CDR3 sequence is CSASRPTGNTDTQYF. The CDR3, as DNA: TGCAGTGCTAGTCGTCCGACAGGTAACACAGATACGCAGTATTTT.

In its sample, this clonotype was seen a few times. The chain joins TRBV7-9 to TRBJ2-3, with 13 nucleotides matching TRBD2. Per germline, CDR1 SEHNR and CDR2 FQNEAQ (reference sequence). The CDR3 loop spans 19 amino acids. After removal of 3 bases from V and 6 bases from J, the junction contained 15 bases not matched to a gene. The CDR3 coding sequence is TGTGCCAGCAGCTTCCCAAGGACTAGCGGGAGCGGTGCGGGGGATACGCAGTATTTT. Its protein product is CASSFPRTSGSGAGDTQYF.